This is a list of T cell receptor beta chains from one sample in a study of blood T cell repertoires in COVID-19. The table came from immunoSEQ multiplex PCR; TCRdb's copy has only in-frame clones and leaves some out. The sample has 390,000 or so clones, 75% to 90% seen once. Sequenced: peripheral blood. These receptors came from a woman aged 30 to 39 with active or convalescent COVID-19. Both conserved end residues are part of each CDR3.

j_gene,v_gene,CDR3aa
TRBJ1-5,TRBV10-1,CASSETGYSNQPQHF
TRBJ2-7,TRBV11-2,CASSLRGGSGYEQYF
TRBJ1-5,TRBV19,CASKKRDQPQHF
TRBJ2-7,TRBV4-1,CASSPVATGNEQYF
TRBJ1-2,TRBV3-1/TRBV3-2,CASSQKGTGHRDGYTF
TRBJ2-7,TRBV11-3,CASSPSGSPYEQYF
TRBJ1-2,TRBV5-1,CASSWAGDGYGYTF
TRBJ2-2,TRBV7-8,CASNDLLAGELFF
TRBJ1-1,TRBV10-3,CAIMGTGLWTEAFF
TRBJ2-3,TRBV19,CASSIGSAGLTDTQYF
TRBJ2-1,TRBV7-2,CASSWGGSYNEQFF
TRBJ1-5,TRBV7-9,CASSDTGVYQPQHF
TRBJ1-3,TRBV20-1,CSASSAPSSGNTIYF
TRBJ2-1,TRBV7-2,CASSLAGLGGGSGDEQFF
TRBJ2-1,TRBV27,CASKEFPYNEQFF
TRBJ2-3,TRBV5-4,CASSPRTGPTDTQYF
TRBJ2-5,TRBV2,CASSGDGTGVRWETQYF
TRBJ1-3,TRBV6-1,CASSETPREAIYF
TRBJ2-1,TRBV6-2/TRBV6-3,CASSRLAGGNNEQFF
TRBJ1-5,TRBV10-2,CASRRELGNQPQHF
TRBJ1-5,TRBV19,CASSIDREGNQPQHF
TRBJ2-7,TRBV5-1,CASSLGISETYEQYF
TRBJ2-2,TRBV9,CASSVGGLAGVAGELFF
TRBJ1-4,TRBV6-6,CASSGQGNEKLFF
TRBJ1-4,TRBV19,CASKEGDATNEKLFF
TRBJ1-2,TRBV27,CASRTMSRGGYTF
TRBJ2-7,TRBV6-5,CATTVRGGGTYEQYF
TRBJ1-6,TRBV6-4,CASSSGQGGSPLHF
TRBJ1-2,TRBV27,CASSFGANYGYTF
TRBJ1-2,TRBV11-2,CASSPQGLGGYTF
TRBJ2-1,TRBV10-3,CAISKTSGAYNEQFF
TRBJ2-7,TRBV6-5,CASWDQLARPYEQYF
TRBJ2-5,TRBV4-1,CASSQDGLAGGRETQYF
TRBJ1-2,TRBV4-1,CASSPSTGPYYGYTF
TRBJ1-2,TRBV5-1,CASSPSGTGFYGYTF
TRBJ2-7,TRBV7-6,CASSQGGPYEQYF
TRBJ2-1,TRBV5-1,CASSLGLWNEQFF
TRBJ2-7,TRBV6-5,CASSSGTGGSEQYF
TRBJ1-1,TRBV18,CASSQGQGGWNTEAFF
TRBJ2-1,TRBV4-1,CASSQDNSGRANEQFF
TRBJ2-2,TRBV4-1,CASSQDPPGGLGELFF
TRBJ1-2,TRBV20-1,CSARLNGYTF
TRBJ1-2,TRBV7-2,CASSLAGGTGYTF
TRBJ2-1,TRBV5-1,CASKGALADEQFF
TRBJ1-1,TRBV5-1,CASSLVGQENTEAFF
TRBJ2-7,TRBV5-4,CASSQEVAGTYEQYF
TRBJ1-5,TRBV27,CASSMARAQPQHF
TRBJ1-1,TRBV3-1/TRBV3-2,CASSQFQGTEAFF
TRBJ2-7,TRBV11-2,CASSGRRGPDYEQYF
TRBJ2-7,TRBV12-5,CASGLLPRAPYEQYF
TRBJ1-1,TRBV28,CASREQGETEAFF
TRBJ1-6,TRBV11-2,CASSLNLNRGVYSPLHF
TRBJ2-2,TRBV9,CASSDPGTGDGELFF
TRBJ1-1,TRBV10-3,CAISERQGLTNTEAFF
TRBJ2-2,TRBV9,CASSVGGKNTGELFF
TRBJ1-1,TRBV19,CASSTELTGNTEAFF
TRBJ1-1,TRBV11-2,CASSLVVGTEAFF
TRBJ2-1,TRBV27,CASRLSISYNEQFF
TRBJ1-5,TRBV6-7,CASYQGEGNQPQHF